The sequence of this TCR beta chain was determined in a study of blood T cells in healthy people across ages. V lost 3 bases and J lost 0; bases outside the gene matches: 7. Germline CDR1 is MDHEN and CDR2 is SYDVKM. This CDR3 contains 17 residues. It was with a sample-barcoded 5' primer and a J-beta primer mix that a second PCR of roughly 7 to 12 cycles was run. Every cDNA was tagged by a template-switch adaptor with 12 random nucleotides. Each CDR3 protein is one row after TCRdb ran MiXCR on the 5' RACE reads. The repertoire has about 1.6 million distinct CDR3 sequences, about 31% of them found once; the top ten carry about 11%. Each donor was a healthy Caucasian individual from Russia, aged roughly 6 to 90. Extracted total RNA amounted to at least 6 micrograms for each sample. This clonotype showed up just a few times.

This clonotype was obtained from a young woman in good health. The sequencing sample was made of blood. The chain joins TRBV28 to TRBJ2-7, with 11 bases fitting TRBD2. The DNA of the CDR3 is TGTGCCAGCAGTTTGCAGCCGACTAGCGGGGTCTCCTACGAGCAGTACTTC. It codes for CASSLQPTSGVSYEQYF.